The 14 T cell receptor beta chains below come from one sample, sequenced in a study of blood T cell repertoires in COVID-19. Data came from immunoSEQ multiplex PCR; TCRdb stores just in-frame clones and leaves some out. The sample yields around 190,000 clones, 80% to 90% seen once. Input material: peripheral blood. The receptors originated from a man aged 18 to 29 who had recovered from COVID-19.

This chain uses TRBV11-2 with TRBJ2-1, with D possibly matching TRBD2 (6 bases). The germline V gene has CDR1 SGHAT and CDR2 FQNNGV. Trimming left V 5 bases short and J 7 bases short, with 18 bases between. This CDR3 has 15 amino acids. The chain's CDR3 is CASSLWPGEGNEQFF. The CDR3 DNA follows: TGTGCCAGCAGCCTTTGGCCGGGAGAGGGGAATGAGCAGTTCTTC.

This clone was counted a few times. Here the CDR3 DNA reads TGTGCCAGCAGTGAAGGGGACAGCCTCATGAACACTGAAGCTTTCTTT. Protein product: CASSEGDSLMNTEAFF. The J gene is TRBJ1-1, the V gene TRBV25-1; 7 bases align to TRBD1. With 2 bases clipped from V and 0 bases from J, the junction kept 6 bases outside the gene matches. CDR3 length equals 16 residues. Germline V gene lookup returns CDR1 MGHDK and CDR2 SYGVNS. Complete variable domain (other parts from reference TRBV25-1 and TRBJ1-1): EADIYQTPRYLVIGTGKKITLECSQTMGHDKMYWYQQDPGMELHLIHYSYGVNSTEKGDLSSESTVSRIRTEHFPLTLESARPSHTSQYLCASSEGDSLMNTEAFFGQGTRLTVV.

J is TRBJ1-4 and V is TRBV5-4; D remains unclear. This CDR3 region has 17 residues. The germline V gene encodes CDR1 SGHNT and CDR2 YYREEE (reference sequence). With 3 bases removed from V and 2 bases from J, the gap between germline ends came to 17 bases. The DNA for the CDR3 is TGTGCCAGCAGCTGGGGTAGCGTCGTGGATACTAATGAAAAACTGTTTTTT. Protein product: CASSWGSVVDTNEKLFF.

The chain uses TRBV28 and TRBJ2-2, with D tentatively TRBD1 (5 bases). The V gene's germline CDR1 is MDHEN and CDR2 SYDVKM. V dropped 6 bases and J dropped 3 bases, with 8 bases sitting between them. This CDR3 contains 13 residues. The CDR3 nucleotides are TGTGCCAGCAGGTTACAGGACACCGGGGAGCTGTTTTTT. As protein: CASRLQDTGELFF.

The chain joins TRBV6-2 or TRBV6-3 to TRBJ2-7; 8 bases match TRBD1. The CDR3 runs 14 residues. The germline CDR1 and CDR2 sequences are MNHEY and SVGEGT. The J segment lost 9 bases and the V segment lost 0 bases, leaving 7 bases of the junction unmatched. Here the CDR3 DNA reads TGTGCCAGCAGTTACTCCGGACAGGGCCGGGGGCAGTACTTC. It yields the protein CASSYSGQGRGQYF.

V is TRBV11-2 and J is TRBJ2-7; 9 bases line up with TRBD2. Germline assignment: CDR1 SGHAT and CDR2 FQNNGV. This CDR3 is 15 amino acids long. Trimming at V came to 2 bases and at J to 6 bases, leaving 8 bases not matched to a gene. CDR3 loop: CASSLPQAGGPEQYF. The CDR3 nucleotides are TGTGCCAGCAGCTTACCCCAAGCGGGAGGTCCCGAGCAGTACTTC.

The J gene is TRBJ2-5, the V gene TRBV7-9; 12 bases agree with TRBD2. Trimming at V came to 5 bases and at J to 3 bases, leaving 10 bases not matched to a gene. The germline V gene encodes CDR1 SEHNR and CDR2 FQNEAQ (reference sequence). The CDR3 is made up of 17 amino acids. The DNA of the CDR3 is TGTGCCAGCAGCAGCACGACTAGCGGGAGCCGAAAAGAGACCCAGTACTTC. This sequence encodes CASSSTTSGSRKETQYF.

This rearrangement joins TRBV6-5 to TRBJ1-2, with D possibly TRBD1 on 6 matching bases. This CDR3 contains 15 residues. Trimming removed 0 bases at V and 1 base at J, with 9 bases between. The germline gives CDR1 MNHEY, CDR2 SVGAGI. The CDR3 is CASSYSRDINYGYTF. The CDR3, as DNA: TGTGCCAGCAGTTACTCTCGGGACATTAACTATGGCTACACCTTC.

The rearrangement uses TRBV5-4 and TRBJ2-3; D is possibly TRBD1 (5 bases). The CDR3 totals 11 residues. Germline CDR1 and CDR2: SGHNT and YYREEE (reference sequence). Trimming pared 1 base from V and 14 bases from J, leaving 11 bases between. The CDR3 reads CASSLQGTWYF. CDR3 coding DNA: TGTGCCAGCAGCTTGCAGGGTACATGGTATTTT.

The chain combines TRBV4-1 with TRBJ1-1, with TRBD1 as a possible D gene (5 bases). The CDR3 runs to 15 residues. CDR1 is MGHRA and CDR2 is YSYEKL in the germline V gene. V shed 0 bases and J shed 5 bases, with 13 bases lying between them. The CDR3 sequence is CASSQDGQGKTEAFF. The CDR3 nucleotides are TGCGCCAGCAGCCAAGATGGCCAGGGAAAAACTGAAGCTTTCTTT.

The rearrangement joins TRBV5-6 to TRBJ1-1; D not resolved. The germline V gene has CDR1 SGHDT and CDR2 YYEEEE. This CDR3 has 15 amino acids. V was shortened by 5 bases and J by 2 bases, with 16 bases between the two germline ends. CDR3 in amino acids: CASSRYSNANTEAFF. CDR3 sequence (DNA): TGTGCCAGCAGTCGGTATAGCAACGCCAACACTGAAGCTTTCTTT.

J is TRBJ2-7 and V is TRBV2; D unclear. V lost 4 bases and J lost 0, with 7 bases in between. The germline CDR1 and CDR2 sequences are SNHLY and FYNNEI. The CDR3 runs 13 residues. The CDR3: CASSGLSSYEQYF. CDR3 DNA sequence: TGTGCCAGCAGTGGACTCAGCTCCTACGAGCAGTACTTC.

The chain carries TRBV5-6 and TRBJ1-1; D is possibly TRBD1 (5 bases). Germline CDR1 is SGHDT and CDR2 is YYEEEE. Between the trimmed V and J ends, which lost 1 base and 5 bases, there was a span of 12 bases. This CDR3 has 14 amino acids. The CDR3 sequence is CASSLIRAGTEAFF. The CDR3 DNA reads TGTGCCAGCAGCTTGATCAGGGCTGGGACTGAAGCTTTCTTT.

The rearrangement joins TRBV13 to TRBJ1-3; unclear D gene. V lost 4 bases to trimming and J lost 5 bases, with 15 bases between them. This CDR3 region has 15 residues. CDR1 is PRHDT, CDR2 FYEKMQ, per germline (reference sequence). The CDR3 bases are TGTGCCAGCAGCTCCAGTGGGGAGGGTAGAAACACCATATATTTT. This encodes CASSSSGEGRNTIYF.